The entry below gives a single TCR beta chain sequence along with its context. Profiled with immunoSEQ multiplex PCR; TCRdb holds only in-frame clones, not every one. Among about 150,000 clones, roughly 84% were seen once, and the ten largest hold 12%. The data were obtained in a study of blood T cell repertoires in COVID-19. About the study: The cDNA or gDNA used as material had been derived from T cells, B-cell-depleted T cells, or PBMCs.

A Seattle source enrolled patients during active infection and followed them longitudinally. CDR1 is LNHDA and CDR2 is SQIVND in the germline V gene (reference sequence). The CDR3 sequence is 15 residues long. V lost 7 bases and J lost 5; bases outside the gene matches: 12. The chain links TRBV19 to TRBJ1-2; the match to TRBD1 covers 8 bases. This receptor was identified in a woman aged 55-70 years with COVID-19, enrolled during active disease. Sequenced material: peripheral blood. CDR3 DNA sequence: TGTGCCAGTAATCTTTACAGGGGGATGGAATATGGCTACACCTTC. This encodes CASNLYRGMEYGYTF.